The 32 T cell receptor beta chains below come from one sample, sequenced in a study of blood T cells in healthy people across ages. Combining a sample-barcoded 5' primer with a J-beta primer mix, a second PCR ran for roughly 7 to 12 cycles. TCRdb fed the 5' RACE reads into MiXCR, producing one record per CDR3 protein. The sample includes 1.5 million to 1.9 million distinct CDR3 sequences, about 42% of them seen just once. The sequencing sample was made of blood. The origin of the receptors is a woman under 30 in good health.

This chain links TRBV4-1 with TRBJ2-4, with D perhaps being TRBD1 or TRBD2 (5 bases each). Gene TRBJ2-7 matches the end of the DNA better, so the J call may be wrong. Germline values: CDR1 MGHRA, CDR2 YSYEKL. CDR3 length: 14 amino acids. This CDR3 reads CASSQVGGDYEQYF. The CDR3 DNA reads as TGCGCCAGCAGCCAAGTTGGGGGTGACTACGAGCAGTACTTC.

Only a few counts were recorded for this clonotype. V usage is TRBV4-1 and J usage is TRBJ2-1; D not certain. The CDR3 is made up of 14 amino acids. V shed 1 base and J shed 12 bases, with 16 bases lying between them. CDR1 and CDR2 from the germline V gene are MGHRA and YSYEKL. CDR3 DNA sequence: TGCGCCAGCAGCCAAGTGGTCGACGGGCTACGGCAGTTCTTC. Protein: CASSQVVDGLRQFF.

This clonotype was detected a few times. The V call is TRBV2, the J call TRBJ2-7; D is perhaps TRBD2 (5 bases). The CDR3 totals 13 residues. V was cut by 7 bases and J by 5 bases, with 15 bases left in between. Germline CDR1 SNHLY, CDR2 FYNNEI. The CDR3 loop is CASTERSPNEQYF. The CDR3 nucleotides read TGTGCCAGCACAGAGCGGTCTCCTAACGAGCAGTACTTC.

The V call is TRBV27, the J call TRBJ1-2; 7 nucleotides align to TRBD1. Looked up from germline, CDR1 is MNHEY and CDR2 is SMNVEV (reference sequence). V was pared by 6 bases and J by 8 bases, with 9 bases of the junction left unmatched. The CDR3 consists of 13 residues. CDR3 in amino acids: CASSLHRGLGYTF. CDR3 DNA: TGTGCCAGCAGCCTTCACAGGGGACTAGGCTACACCTTC.

This clonotype appeared many times. V and J are TRBV13 and TRBJ2-1, with a possible D match to TRBD1 (5 bases). The CDR3 covers 14 residues. The V gene lost 3 bases and the J gene lost 6 bases, with 12 bases spanning the gap. Germline assignment: CDR1 PRHDT and CDR2 FYEKMQ (reference sequence). The CDR3 DNA sequence: TGTGCCAGCAGCTTCACCAGGGTCGGCAATGAGCAGTTCTTC. Translation: CASSFTRVGNEQFF. The full variable domain, with the rest looked up from reference TRBV13 and TRBJ2-1, is AAGVIQSPRHLIKEKRETATLKCYPIPRHDTVYWYQQGPGQDPQFLISFYEKMQSDKGSIPDRFSAQQFSDYHSELNMSSLELGDSALYFCASSFTRVGNEQFFGPGTRLTVL.

V is TRBV6-1 and J is TRBJ2-1, with D possibly being TRBD1 (5 bases). Germline CDR1 and CDR2: MNHNS and SASEGT. This CDR3 region has 13 residues. V lost 4 bases and J 11 bases, leaving 15 bases between the germline ends. This CDR3 reads CASSGGRVGKQFF. As DNA, the CDR3 is TGTGCCAGCAGTGGGGGCCGGGTAGGTAAGCAGTTCTTC.

This clonotype has ten or more counts. This sequence joins TRBV12-3 or TRBV12-4 and TRBJ1-5; possible D gene TRBD1, 5 bases. V was pared by 6 bases and J by 2 bases, with 11 bases between. This CDR3 comprises 14 residues. CDR3 DNA: TGTGCCAGCAGCGCTGGGACGGGCAATCAGCCCCAGCATTTT. It codes for CASSAGTGNQPQHF.

This clonotype was counted many times. The rearrangement links TRBV7-2 to TRBJ2-3; tentative D call: TRBD2 (5 bases). Germline lookup yields CDR1 SGHTA and CDR2 FQGNSA. This CDR3 contains 12 residues. V was clipped by 5 bases and J by 6 bases, with 9 bases between them. CDR3 nucleotide sequence: TGTGCCAGCAGCCGCGGGCGGGATACGCAGTATTTT. Protein product: CASSRGRDTQYF.

This chain joins TRBV29-1 and TRBJ2-1; tentatively, D is TRBD1 (6 bases). Trimming left V 5 bases short and J 5 bases short, with 13 bases between. Germline CDR1 reads SQVTM; CDR2 reads ANQGSEA. The CDR3 covers 13 residues. DNA for the CDR3: TGCAGCGTTCAAGGACAGCACCACAATGAGCAGTTCTTC. Translated: CSVQGQHHNEQFF.

A few counts support this clonotype. The CDR3 sequence: CASPKGRGLDEQYF. CDR3 bases: TGTGCCAGCCCCAAGGGCAGGGGGCTGGATGAGCAGTACTTC. V is TRBV6-1 and J is TRBJ2-7; 8 positions agree with TRBD1. This CDR3 is built from 14 residues. In germline, CDR1 is MNHNS, CDR2 SASEGT. V was pared by 8 bases and J by 7 bases, with 13 bases of the junction left unmatched.

There are many counts of this clonotype. This sequence joins TRBV27 and TRBJ2-2; D gene unclear. The CDR3 is 11 residues long. V was pared by 5 bases and J by 3 bases, with 1 base between. Germline lookup yields CDR1 MNHEY and CDR2 SMNVEV (reference sequence). DNA for the CDR3: TGTGCCAGCAGTGACACCGGGGAGCTGTTTTTT. It translates to CASSDTGELFF.

This clonotype appeared a few times. This chain joins TRBV5-4 and TRBJ2-5; 10 bases line up with TRBD1. The germline V gene encodes CDR1 SGHNT and CDR2 YYREEE (reference sequence). CDR3 length: 15 residues. V shed 3 bases and J 2 bases; nucleotides not matched to a gene: 4. The CDR3 sequence is CASSSGTGDQETQYF. The CDR3 DNA is TGTGCCAGCAGCTCCGGGACAGGGGATCAAGAGACCCAGTACTTC. The variable domain in full, completed from reference TRBV5-4 and TRBJ2-5, reads ETGVTQSPTHLIKTRGQQVTLRCSSQSGHNTVSWYQQALGQGPQFIFQYYREEENGRGNFPPRFSGLQFPNYSSELNVNALELDDSALYLCASSSGTGDQETQYFGPGTRLLVL.

The chain employs TRBV6-1 and TRBJ1-1; D might be TRBD1 (5 bases). There are 15 residues in the CDR3. Trimming cost V 3 bases and J 4 bases, with 15 bases left between them. Germline CDR1 is MNHNS and CDR2 is SASEGT. CDR3 nucleotide sequence: TGTGCCAGCAGTGATCGGCGGCGGGGGGGCACTGAAGCTTTCTTT. Its translation: CASSDRRRGGTEAFF.

This clonotype has a handful of counts. The chain has TRBV9 and TRBJ2-3; the match to TRBD1 covers 8 bases. This CDR3 region has 13 residues. CDR1 SGDLS and CDR2 YYNGEE come from the germline V gene. J lost 1 base, V lost 7 bases, and 2 bases had no gene match. The CDR3 sequence: CASEGQGTDTQYF. The CDR3 coding sequence is TGTGCCAGCGAGGGACAGGGCACAGATACGCAGTATTTT.

The chain links TRBV7-2 to TRBJ2-3; D is unclear. The ends were cut back, 1 base at V and 6 bases at J, with 14 bases in the middle. Germline CDR1 SGHTA, CDR2 FQGNSA. The CDR3 spans 15 residues. The CDR3 loop is CASSLDAPTPDTQYF. DNA for the CDR3: TGTGCCAGCAGCTTAGATGCCCCTACCCCGGATACGCAGTATTTT.

The rearrangement uses TRBV20-1 and TRBJ2-3, with 15 bases that match TRBD2. The CDR3 contains 16 residues. The trim removed 5 bases at V and 0 bases at J, leaving 3 bases unmatched. CDR1 and CDR2 from the germline V gene are DFQATT and SNEGSKA (reference sequence). The CDR3 DNA sequence: TGCAGTGCTGGGACTAGCGGGGGGTGGAGCACAGATACGCAGTATTTT. It yields the protein CSAGTSGGWSTDTQYF.

CDR3 region: CAISLAGGYNEQFF. CDR3 sequence (DNA): TGTGCCATCAGCCTCGCGGGGGGATACAATGAGCAGTTCTTC. This chain links TRBV10-3 with TRBJ2-1, with 8 nucleotides matching TRBD2. The CDR3 length is 14 residues. Trimming took 6 bases from V and 4 from J; bases not matched to a gene: 5. Germline CDR1 and CDR2: ENHRY and SYGVKD.

The J gene is TRBJ2-1, the V gene TRBV20-1; 7 positions match TRBD2. The CDR3 covers 15 residues. V lost 5 bases to trimming and J lost 8 bases; unmatched junction nucleotides: 15. Germline CDR1 DFQATT, CDR2 SNEGSKA (reference sequence). The CDR3 region is CSARRGGSSRDEQFF. In nucleotides, the CDR3 is TGCAGTGCTCGCCGAGGCGGGAGCTCAAGGGATGAGCAGTTCTTC.

This chain joins TRBV7-9 and TRBJ1-2; D unclear. With 5 bases removed from V and 1 base from J, the gap between germline ends came to 20 bases. The CDR3 consists of 17 residues. Looked up from germline, CDR1 is SEHNR and CDR2 is FQNEAQ (reference sequence). CDR3 DNA: TGTGCCAGCAGCCCCCCCCGCCCTACACCACTTAACTATGGCTACACCTTC. Amino acids: CASSPPRPTPLNYGYTF. Variable domain in full (rest from reference TRBV7-9 and TRBJ1-2): DTGVSQNPRHKITKRGQNVTFRCDPISEHNRLYWYRQTLGQGPEFLTYFQNEAQLEKSRLLSDRFSAERPKGSFSTLEIQRTEQGDSAMYLCASSPPRPTPLNYGYTFGSGTRLTVV.

This chain links TRBV29-1 with TRBJ2-1; possible D gene TRBD2, 6 bases. The J call could be wrong; TRBJ2-7 is a better fit for the DNA end. The CDR3 is 13 amino acids. Germline values: CDR1 SQVTM, CDR2 ANQGSEA. For the CDR3, the DNA is TGCAGCGTTCGTGGGAGGTCCTACAATGAGCAGTACTTC. It is translated as CSVRGRSYNEQYF.

The chain employs TRBV7-8 and TRBJ2-7; possibly TRBD1 or TRBD2 for D (5 bases each). This CDR3 has 14 amino acids. Trimming cost V 4 bases and J 3 bases, with 13 bases left between them. Germline CDR1 reads SGHVS; CDR2 reads FQNEAQ. CDR3 sequence: CASSSGANFYEQYF. CDR3 bases: TGTGCCAGCAGCTCCGGGGCTAATTTCTACGAGCAGTACTTC.

The chain combines TRBV4-1 with TRBJ1-1; D unresolved. Germline loops: CDR1 MGHRA, CDR2 YSYEKL. The CDR3 contains 13 residues. Trimming pared 7 bases from V and 4 bases from J, leaving 13 bases between. CDR3 protein: CASNHVGGTEAFF. The CDR3 DNA sequence: TGCGCCAGCAACCACGTAGGAGGCACTGAAGCTTTCTTT.

The rearrangement links TRBV12-3 or TRBV12-4 to TRBJ2-7; D unclear. The CDR3 sequence is 14 residues long. The V end lost 5 bases, the J end lost 3 bases, and 14 bases lay between the germline ends. The CDR3 reads CASSVIVGGYEQYF. In nucleotides, the CDR3 is TGTGCCAGCAGTGTGATAGTGGGCGGCTACGAGCAGTACTTC.

The rearrangement uses TRBV3-1 and TRBJ2-5; TRBD1 or TRBD2 may be the D gene (5 bases each). The assigned J gene may be wrong: the sequence end matches TRBJ2-7 better. Germline V gives CDR1 LGHDT, CDR2 YNNKEL (reference sequence). This CDR3 contains 14 residues. The CDR3 is CASSQEWGGREQYF. The CDR3 nucleotides are TGTGCCAGCAGCCAAGAGTGGGGCGGGCGCGAGCAGTACTTC.

The CDR3 DNA reads as TGTGCCAGCAGCGCGACAGGGGCGAATAGCAATCAGCCCCAGCATTTT. Its translation is CASSATGANSNQPQHF. The V gene is TRBV7-2, the J gene TRBJ1-5; 8 nucleotides line up with TRBD1. The junction had 6 bases not matched to a gene; V was cut back by 5 bases and J by 0 bases. From germline, CDR1 is SGHTA and CDR2 FQGNSA. The CDR3 has 16 amino acids.

This clonotype has only a few counts. The rearrangement links TRBV4-3 to TRBJ1-2, with D possibly being TRBD1 (5 bases). This CDR3 is 16 amino acids long. The V gene lost 1 base and the J gene lost 4 bases, with 16 bases spanning the gap. Germline V gene sequence: CDR1 LGHNA, CDR2 YSLEER. The DNA for the CDR3 is TGCGCCAGCAGCCAAGGGGGCGGATCGACCCTCTATGGCTACACCTTC. Translating gives CASSQGGGSTLYGYTF.

The chain links TRBV24-1 to TRBJ2-1; 9 bases match TRBD2. TRBJ2-7 explains the end of the DNA better; the J call may be wrong. Germline assignment: CDR1 KGHDR and CDR2 SFDVKD. The CDR3 is 14 amino acids. DNA for the CDR3: TGTGCCACCAGTGATGCGGGGGGGATCAATGAGCAGTACTTC. Its protein is CATSDAGGINEQYF.

This chain joins TRBV3-1 and TRBJ1-1; D might be TRBD1 (5 bases). V lost 3 bases, J lost 2 bases, and 16 bases lay in between. Germline V CDR1 and CDR2: LGHDT, YNNKEL (reference sequence). This CDR3 is 16 amino acids long. This CDR3 is CASSHPWAGTNTEAFF. The CDR3 DNA follows: TGTGCCAGCAGCCACCCCTGGGCAGGGACTAACACTGAAGCTTTCTTT.

V and J are TRBV5-1 and TRBJ2-1, with 12 bases that match TRBD2. This CDR3 is 16 amino acids long. V dropped 2 bases and J dropped 4; count of bases not matched to a gene: 4. The germline V gene encodes CDR1 SGHRS and CDR2 YFSETQ. The DNA of the CDR3 is TGCGCCAGCAGCTTAGGGACTAGCGGGCAATACAATGAGCAGTTCTTC. Amino acids: CASSLGTSGQYNEQFF.

The V and J genes are TRBV29-1 and TRBJ2-1, with 11 bases that match TRBD1. V trimming: 2 bases; J trimming: 6 bases; junction bases outside the gene matches: 3. Germline V CDR1 and CDR2: SQVTM, ANQGSEA. CDR3 size: 14 residues. The CDR3 is CSVERGQGVNEQFF. CDR3 in DNA: TGCAGCGTTGAACGGGGACAGGGGGTCAATGAGCAGTTCTTC.

The chain carries TRBV6-1 and TRBJ1-5; D unclear. Per germline, CDR1 MNHNS and CDR2 SASEGT. Trimming stripped 2 bases from V and 7 bases from J, with 3 bases between. There are 11 residues in the CDR3. CDR3 loop: CASSELQPQHF. The CDR3 nucleotides are TGTGCCAGCAGTGAATTACAGCCCCAGCATTTT.

The chain is built from TRBV6-5 and TRBJ2-7, with 8 nucleotides matching TRBD2. The ends lost 2 bases at V and 7 bases at J; junction bases unmatched: 13. The CDR3 has 16 amino acids. Germline CDR1 and CDR2: MNHEY and SVGAGI. The CDR3 DNA sequence: TGTGCCAGCAGTTACCAAATAGCGGGGCCCTACAATGAGCAGTACTTC. Its protein is CASSYQIAGPYNEQYF.